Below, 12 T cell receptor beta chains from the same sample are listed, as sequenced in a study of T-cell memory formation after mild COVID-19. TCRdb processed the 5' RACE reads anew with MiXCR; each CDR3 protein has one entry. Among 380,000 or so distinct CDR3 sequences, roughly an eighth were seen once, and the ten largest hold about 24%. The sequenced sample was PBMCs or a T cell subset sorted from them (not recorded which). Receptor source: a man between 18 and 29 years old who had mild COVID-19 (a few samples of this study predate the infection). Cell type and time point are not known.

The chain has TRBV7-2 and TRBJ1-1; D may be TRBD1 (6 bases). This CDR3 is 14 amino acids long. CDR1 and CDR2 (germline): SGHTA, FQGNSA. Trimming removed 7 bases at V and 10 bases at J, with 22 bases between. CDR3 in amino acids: CASILERWGQGAFF. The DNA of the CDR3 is TGTGCCAGCATCCTTGAGAGATGGGGACAAGGAGCTTTCTTT.

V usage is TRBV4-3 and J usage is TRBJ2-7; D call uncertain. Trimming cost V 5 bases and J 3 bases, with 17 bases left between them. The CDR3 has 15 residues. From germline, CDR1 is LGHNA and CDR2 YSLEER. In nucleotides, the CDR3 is TGCGCCAGCAGCTATAGCAGCTCACGAGTCTACGAGCAGTACTTC. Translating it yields CASSYSSSRVYEQYF.

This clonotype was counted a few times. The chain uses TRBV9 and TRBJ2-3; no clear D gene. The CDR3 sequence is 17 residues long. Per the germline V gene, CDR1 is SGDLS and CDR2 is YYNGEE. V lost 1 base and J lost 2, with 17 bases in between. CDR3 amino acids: CASSVKPSAGVTDTQYF. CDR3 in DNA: TGTGCCAGCAGCGTAAAACCCAGCGCCGGAGTCACAGATACGCAGTATTTT.

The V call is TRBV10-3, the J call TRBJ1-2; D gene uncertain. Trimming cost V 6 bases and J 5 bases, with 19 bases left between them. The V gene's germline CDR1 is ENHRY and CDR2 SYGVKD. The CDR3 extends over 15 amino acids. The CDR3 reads CAIRGYGPLRYGYTF. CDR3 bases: TGTGCCATCAGGGGATACGGACCTCTCCGGTATGGCTACACCTTC.

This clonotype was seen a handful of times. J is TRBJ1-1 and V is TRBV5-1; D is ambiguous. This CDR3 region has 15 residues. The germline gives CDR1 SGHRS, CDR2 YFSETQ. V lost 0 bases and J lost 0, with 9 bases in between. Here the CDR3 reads CASSLEGGMNTEAFF. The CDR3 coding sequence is TGCGCCAGCAGCTTGGAGGGCGGAATGAACACTGAAGCTTTCTTT.

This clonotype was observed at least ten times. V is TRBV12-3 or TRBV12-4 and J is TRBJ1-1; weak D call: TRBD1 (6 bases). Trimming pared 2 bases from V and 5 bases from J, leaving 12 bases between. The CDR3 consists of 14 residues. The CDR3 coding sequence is TGTGCCAGCAGTTTATTACAGGGCTATACTGAAGCTTTCTTT. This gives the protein CASSLLQGYTEAFF.

CDR3 protein: CASRVTMGNTIYF. In nucleotides, the CDR3 is TGTGCCAGCAGGGTGACAATGGGAAACACCATATATTTT. V usage is TRBV7-9 and J usage is TRBJ1-3, with D uncertain. V was pared by 6 bases and J by 4 bases, with 10 bases between. The CDR3 runs to 13 residues. Looked up from germline, CDR1 is SEHNR and CDR2 is FQNEAQ (reference sequence).

CDR3 sequence: CASSQSRTGGFGKLFF. The DNA for the CDR3 is TGTGCCAGCAGTCAGAGCCGGACAGGGGGATTCGGAAAACTGTTTTTT. The V call is TRBV6-6, the J call TRBJ1-4; 10 bases match TRBD1. V gave up 5 bases and J gave up 10 bases; unmatched junction bases: 13. Germline lookup yields CDR1 MNHNY and CDR2 SVGAGI (reference sequence). The CDR3 is 16 amino acids.

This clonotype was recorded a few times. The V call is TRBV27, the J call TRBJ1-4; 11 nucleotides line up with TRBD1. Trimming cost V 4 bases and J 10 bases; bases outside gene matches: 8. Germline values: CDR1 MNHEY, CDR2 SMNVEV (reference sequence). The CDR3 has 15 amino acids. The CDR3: CASSSSGTGGRKLFF. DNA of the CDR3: TGTGCCAGCAGTTCTTCCGGGACAGGGGGGAGAAAACTGTTTTTT.

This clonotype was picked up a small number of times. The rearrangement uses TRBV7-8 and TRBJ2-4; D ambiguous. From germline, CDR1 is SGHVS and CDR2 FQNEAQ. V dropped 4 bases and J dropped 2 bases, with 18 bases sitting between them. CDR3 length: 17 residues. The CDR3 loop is CASSYARGTRTKNIQYF. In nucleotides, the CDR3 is TGTGCCAGCAGCTATGCGCGAGGCACAAGGACCAAAAACATTCAGTACTTC.

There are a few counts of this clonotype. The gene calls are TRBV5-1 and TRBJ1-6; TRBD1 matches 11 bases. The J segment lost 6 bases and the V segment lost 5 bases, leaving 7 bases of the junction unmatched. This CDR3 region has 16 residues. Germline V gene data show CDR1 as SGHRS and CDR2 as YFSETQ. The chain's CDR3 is CASSRGQGVSNSPLHF. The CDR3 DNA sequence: TGCGCCAGCAGTCGGGGACAGGGGGTGTCTAATTCACCCCTCCACTTT.

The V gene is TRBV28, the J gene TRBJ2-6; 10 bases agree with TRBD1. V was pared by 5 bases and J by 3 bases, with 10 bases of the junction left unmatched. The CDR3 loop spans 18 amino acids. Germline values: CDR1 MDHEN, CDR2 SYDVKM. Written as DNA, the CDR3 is TGTGCCAGCAGTCCCACCGGGACAGGGGTAAATGGGGCCAACGTCCTGACTTTC. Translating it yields CASSPTGTGVNGANVLTF.